These T cell receptor beta chains were read from a single sample in a study of cytomegalovirus exposure and HLA in healthy donors. The repertoire was sequenced with immunoSEQ multiplex PCR; TCRdb's copy has only in-frame clones and lacks some. This sample carries fewer than 60,000 clones, roughly 93% of them seen once, and the ten largest clones take more than 1.5%. Sequenced material: PBMCs. These receptors came from a woman aged 18-35 years in good health and CMV-seropositive. Both conserved end residues are part of each CDR3. D genes are given only for firm matches. Not all rows give a size; the values are once, few, many and, for expanded clones, a class.

>-|TRBV19|-|TRBJ1-5
CASSIRPQHF
TGTGCCAGTAGTATCAGGCCCCAGCATTTT
>-|TRBV5-4|once|TRBJ2-3
CASSLQQITDTQYF
TGTGCCAGCAGCTTGCAACAAATCACAGATACGCAGTATTTT
>TRBD2|TRBV19|once|TRBJ2-1
CASSTLSGGLEQFF
TGTGCCAGTAGTACCCTAAGCGGGGGGTTGGAGCAGTTCTTC
>TRBD1|TRBV28|-|TRBJ1-2
CASRPLQGLDGYTF
TGTGCCAGCAGACCTTTACAGGGGTTGGATGGCTACACCTTC
>-|TRBV4-3|-|TRBJ2-3
CASKSGTLSTDTQYF
TGCGCCAGCAAGTCCGGGACACTTAGCACAGATACGCAGTATTTT
>TRBD1|TRBV5-6|-|TRBJ1-5
CASSLLTGEGQPQHF
TGTGCCAGCAGCTTGTTGACAGGGGAGGGACAGCCCCAGCATTTT
>TRBD2|TRBV18|-|TRBJ2-7
CASSPGGYEQYF
TGTGCCAGCTCACCGGGGGGGTACGAGCAGTACTTC
>-|TRBV7-2|once|TRBJ2-4
CASSFVVGQGAKNIQYF
TGTGCCAGCAGCTTTGTCGTGGGTCAGGGGGCCAAAAACATTCAGTACTTC
>TRBD1|TRBV4-2|-|TRBJ1-4
CASSQGPPRGTNEKLFF
TGTGCCAGCAGCCAAGGGCCCCCCAGGGGGACTAATGAAAAACTGTTTTTT
>TRBD2|TRBV9|-|TRBJ2-3
CASSVAWASGGESTTSTDTQYF
TGTGCCAGCAGCGTAGCGTGGGCTAGCGGGGGTGAGTCGACGACTAGCACAGATACGCAGTATTTT
>-|TRBV7-2|once|TRBJ1-2
CASSLGRANYGYTF
TGTGCCAGCAGCTTAGGACGGGCTAACTATGGCTACACCTTC
>-|TRBV18|-|TRBJ2-5
CASSPFVAETQYF
TGTGCCAGCTCACCGTTCGTTGCGGAGACCCAGTACTTC
>-|TRBV6-5|-|TRBJ2-5
CASSSPAGSQETQYF
TGTGCCAGCAGTTCCCCGGCGGGGAGCCAAGAGACCCAGTACTTC
>-|TRBV20-1|-|TRBJ2-1
CSLGTNEQFF
TGCAGTCTAGGGACAAATGAGCAGTTCTTC
>-|TRBV6-4|few|TRBJ2-2
CASREDDSLGELFF
TGTGCCAGCAGAGAAGACGACAGCCTCGGGGAGCTGTTTTTT
>-|TRBV19|-|TRBJ2-3
CASTAGRTDTQYF
TGTGCCAGTACGGCGGGCCGCACAGATACGCAGTATTTT
>TRBD1|TRBV19|-|TRBJ2-2
CASRLVGTGGFTGELFF
TGTGCCAGTAGGCTAGTGGGGACAGGGGGCTTCACCGGGGAGCTGTTTTTT
>-|TRBV7-8|-|TRBJ2-7
CASSLWPQDSWGYEQYF
TGTGCCAGCAGCTTATGGCCCCAAGACAGTTGGGGATACGAGCAGTACTTC
>TRBD1|TRBV7-8|-|TRBJ1-5
CASSFGQGGGQPQHF
TGTGCCAGCAGCTTCGGACAGGGAGGAGGTCAGCCCCAGCATTTT
>-|TRBV11-2|-|TRBJ2-7
CALGGGGSYEQYF
TGTGCTTTAGGGGGGGGAGGATCCTACGAGCAGTACTTC
>-|TRBV6-5|-|TRBJ1-1
CASCSPGGNTEAFF
TGTGCCAGCTGCAGTCCCGGCGGGAACACTGAAGCTTTCTTT
>TRBD2|TRBV28|-|TRBJ2-7
CASSFPGLAFDEQYF
TGTGCCAGCAGTTTTCCCGGACTAGCCTTCGACGAGCAGTACTTC
>TRBD1|TRBV25-1|once|TRBJ2-5
CASSLALGTEETQYF
TGTGCCAGCAGCTTGGCTCTGGGGACAGAAGAGACCCAGTACTTC
>-|TRBV28|-|TRBJ2-2
CASSFRTGELFF
TGTGCCAGCAGTTTCCGGACCGGGGAGCTGTTTTTT
>TRBD1|TRBV4-3|-|TRBJ2-1
CASSQGATGGYNEQFF
TGCGCCAGCAGCCAAGGGGCGACAGGGGGCTACAATGAGCAGTTCTTC
>-|TRBV15|-|TRBJ1-1
CATSRPDRLFTEAFF
TGTGCCACCAGCAGACCCGACAGGTTATTCACTGAAGCTTTCTTT
>-|TRBV6-5|once|TRBJ2-5
CASSYQGTPTQETQYF
TGTGCCAGCAGTTACCAAGGTACCCCGACACAAGAGACCCAGTACTTC
>-|TRBV4-2|-|TRBJ2-3
CASTAPTIGGSTDTQYF
TGTGCCAGCACCGCCCCCACTATAGGCGGGAGCACAGATACGCAGTATTTT
>TRBD1|TRBV18|-|TRBJ2-4
CASSSSPPGTENIQYF
TGTGCCAGCTCATCAAGCCCCCCCGGGACAGAAAACATTCAGTACTTC
>-|TRBV2|-|TRBJ1-2
CASSERQYGYTF
TGTGCCAGCAGTGAACGCCAGTATGGCTACACCTTC
>-|TRBV10-3|-|TRBJ2-1
CAISERTENEQFF
TGTGCCATCAGTGAAAGGACTGAAAATGAGCAGTTCTTC
>-|TRBV7-2|-|TRBJ1-3
CASSSGLTVYF
TGTGCCAGCAGCTCCGGTCTCACGGTATATTTT
>-|TRBV11-2|-|TRBJ1-2
CASSLVGGNYGYTF
TGTGCCAGCAGCTTAGTAGGAGGGAACTATGGCTACACCTTC
>-|TRBV10-3|-|TRBJ2-1
CAISGRVVDSYNEQFF
TGTGCCATCAGTGGGAGGGTAGTGGATTCCTACAATGAGCAGTTCTTC
>-|TRBV21-1|-|TRBJ2-7
CASSMGHLYEQYF
TGTGCCAGCAGCATGGGACACCTCTACGAGCAGTACTTC
>TRBD1|TRBV19|-|TRBJ2-2
CASTRDSLTGELFF
TGTGCCAGTACTAGGGACAGTCTCACCGGGGAGCTGTTTTTT
>TRBD1|TRBV25-1|-|TRBJ2-5
CASSEMGQVTQYF
TGTGCCAGCAGTGAAATGGGACAGGTGACCCAGTACTTC
>TRBD2|TRBV6-1|-|TRBJ2-3
CASSLTSGGADTQYF
TGTGCCAGCAGTCTTACTAGCGGGGGGGCAGATACGCAGTATTTT
>TRBD2|TRBV10-2|-|TRBJ2-1
CASSVEAGGLNEQFF
TGCGCCAGCAGTGTAGAAGCGGGGGGTTTGAATGAGCAGTTCTTC
>TRBD1|TRBV9|-|TRBJ2-7
CASSVGQGAVYEQYF
TGTGCCAGCAGCGTAGGGCAGGGGGCAGTCTACGAGCAGTACTTC
>-|TRBV28|-|TRBJ1-2
CASSFTGGGYTF
TGTGCCAGCAGTTTTACGGGTGGTGGCTACACCTTC
>TRBD1|TRBV6-5|-|TRBJ2-7
CASRQGEFSYEQYF
TGTGCCAGCCGACAGGGGGAGTTCTCCTACGAGCAGTACTTC
>TRBD1|TRBV2|-|TRBJ1-4
CASSGQGADEKLFF
TGTGCCAGCAGCGGACAGGGGGCGGATGAAAAACTGTTTTTT
>TRBD1|TRBV6-5|-|TRBJ2-1
CASSRGDRVYNEQFF
TGTGCCAGCAGTAGAGGGGACAGAGTTTACAATGAGCAGTTCTTC
>TRBD1|TRBV7-6|-|TRBJ2-2
CASSPRTGGVSYTGELFF
TGTGCCAGCAGTCCAAGGACAGGGGGCGTTTCGTACACCGGGGAGCTGTTTTTT